The clone carrying this T cell receptor beta chain was seen a handful of times. The data originate from a study of T cells in Graves' hyperthyroidism and ophthalmopathy. Study-level background: Pretreatment peripheral blood was obtained at initial diagnosis.

The germline gives CDR1 MNHNS, CDR2 SASEGT. V lost 2 bases, J lost 1 base, and 3 bases stayed unmatched. The CDR3 spans 16 residues. RNA transcripts provided the source from which TCR beta CDR3 regions were amplified. HTBI primers were employed in a first-round RT-PCR of the TCR CDR3. MiXCR was run by TCRdb on the multiplex PCR reads, yielding one entry per CDR3 protein. The sample lists 400,000 to 450,000 distinct CDR3 sequences; about 15% were seen once. This receptor was obtained from a man in his late teens or twenties with Graves' ophthalmopathy. The material sequenced was blood. V gene TRBV6-1 combines with J gene TRBJ2-4, with 9 bases fitting TRBD1. CDR3 region: CASSERDRVAKNIQYF. The CDR3 bases are TGTGCCAGCAGTGAAAGGGACAGGGTGGCCAAAAACATTCAGTACTTC.